This entry concerns a single T cell receptor beta chain. The antigen remains unidentified. This sample stems from a study of shared clonotypes between healthy human individuals. Study-wide results and limits: On the whole, naive subsets had larger estimated richness than memory subsets had.

Trimming took 8 bases from V and 0 from J; bases not matched to a gene: 4. CDR1 and CDR2 from the germline V gene are MNHEY and SVGAGI. This CDR3 comprises 14 residues. The sorted-subset replicate PCRs were given about 210 ng DNA, which is tens of thousands of T cell genomes. Using immunoSEQ multiplex PCR, the repertoire was profiled, and TCRdb retains in-frame clones only, with some absent. This sample carries some 650,000 clones, 97% of them seen once, and the ten largest clones take around 0.058%. HIV-negative, healthy adults without recent acute infections or vaccinations were the donors. Subsets obtained from CD4+ cells comprised CD45RA+ naive and CD45RA-negative memory cells.

This clonotype originated in a woman younger than 45 in good health. This chain connects TRBV6-5 to TRBJ2-7, with 10 bases identical to TRBD2. The material sequenced was naive CD4+ T cells sorted from blood. The subset: CD45RA+ positively selected. The CDR3 DNA is TGTGCCAGCCGAACTAGCGGGACCTCCTACGAGCAGTACTTC. Amino acid sequence: CASRTSGTSYEQYF.